This TCR beta chain is drawn from a study of blood T cell repertoires in COVID-19. Study-wide background: Acute and convalescent COVID-19 specimens originated in the United States, Italy and Spain. Sources were T cells, B-cell-depleted T cells, or PBMCs; the material itself was cDNA or gDNA.

Some clones are missing from TCRdb's copy, which holds only in-frame ones; the method was immunoSEQ multiplex PCR. The sample contains a few hundred thousand clones, around 89% of which appear only once. Sequenced material: peripheral blood. The sequence was obtained from a woman younger than 45 who had recovered from COVID-19.

The CDR3 coding sequence is TGTGCCAGCAGTCCCCAGGGACTGCCCTTAGGTGGCTACACCTTC. It encodes CASSPQGLPLGGYTF. The rearrangement links TRBV28 to TRBJ1-2; D is perhaps TRBD1 (5 bases). V was shortened by 5 bases and J by 7 bases, with 20 bases between the two germline ends. CDR1 is MDHEN and CDR2 is SYDVKM in the germline V gene. The CDR3 runs 15 residues.